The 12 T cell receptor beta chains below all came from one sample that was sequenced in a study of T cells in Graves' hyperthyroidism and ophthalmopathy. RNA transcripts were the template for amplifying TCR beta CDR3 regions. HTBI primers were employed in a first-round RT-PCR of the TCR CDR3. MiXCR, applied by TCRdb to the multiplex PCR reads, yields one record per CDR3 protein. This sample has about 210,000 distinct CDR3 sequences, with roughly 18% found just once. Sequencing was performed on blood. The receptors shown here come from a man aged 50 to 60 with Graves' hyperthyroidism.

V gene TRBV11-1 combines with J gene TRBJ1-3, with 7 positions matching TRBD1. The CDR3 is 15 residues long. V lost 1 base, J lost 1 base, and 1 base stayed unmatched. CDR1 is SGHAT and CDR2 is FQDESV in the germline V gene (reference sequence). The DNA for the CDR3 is TGTGCCAGCAGCTTAGAGGGGGCGTCTGGAAACACCATATATTTT. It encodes CASSLEGASGNTIYF.

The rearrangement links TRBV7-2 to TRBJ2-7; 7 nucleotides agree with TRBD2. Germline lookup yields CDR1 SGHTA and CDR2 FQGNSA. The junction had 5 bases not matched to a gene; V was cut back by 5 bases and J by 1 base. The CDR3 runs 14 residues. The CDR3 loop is CASSTASGSYEQYF. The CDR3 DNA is TGTGCCAGCAGCACTGCTAGCGGTTCCTACGAGCAGTACTTC.

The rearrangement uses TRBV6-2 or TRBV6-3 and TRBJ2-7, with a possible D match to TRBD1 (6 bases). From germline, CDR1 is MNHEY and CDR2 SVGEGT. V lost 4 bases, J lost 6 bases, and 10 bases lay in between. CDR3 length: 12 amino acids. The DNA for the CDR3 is TGTGCCAGCAGTTCGCAGGGGACCGAGCAGTACTTC. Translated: CASSSQGTEQYF.

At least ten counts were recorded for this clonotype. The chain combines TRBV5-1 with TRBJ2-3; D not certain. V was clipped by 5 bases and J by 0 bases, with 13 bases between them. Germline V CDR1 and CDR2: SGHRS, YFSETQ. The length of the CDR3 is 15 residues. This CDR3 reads CASRPTPSSTDTQYF. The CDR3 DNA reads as TGCGCCAGCAGACCGACTCCATCTAGCACAGATACGCAGTATTTT.

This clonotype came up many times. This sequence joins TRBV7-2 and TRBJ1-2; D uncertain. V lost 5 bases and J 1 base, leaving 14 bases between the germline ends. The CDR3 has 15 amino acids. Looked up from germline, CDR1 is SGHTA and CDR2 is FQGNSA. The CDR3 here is CASSRGGTLNYGYTF. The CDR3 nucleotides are TGTGCCAGCAGCCGCGGCGGAACCCTTAACTATGGCTACACCTTC.

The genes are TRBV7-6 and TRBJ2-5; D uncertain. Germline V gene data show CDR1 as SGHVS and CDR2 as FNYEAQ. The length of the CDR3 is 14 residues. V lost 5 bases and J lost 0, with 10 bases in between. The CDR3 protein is CASSGPWYQETQYF. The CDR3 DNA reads TGTGCCAGCAGCGGACCTTGGTACCAAGAGACCCAGTACTTC.

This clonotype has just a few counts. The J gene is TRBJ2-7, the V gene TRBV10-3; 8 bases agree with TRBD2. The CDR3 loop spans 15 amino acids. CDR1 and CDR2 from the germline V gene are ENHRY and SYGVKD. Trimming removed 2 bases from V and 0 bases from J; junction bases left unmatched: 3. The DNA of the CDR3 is TGTGCCATCAGTGAGGGCGGGAGGAACTCCTACGAGCAGTACTTC. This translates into CAISEGGRNSYEQYF.

Here the CDR3 reads CASSLESGQFYGYTF. CDR3 bases: TGTGCCAGCAGCTTAGAGTCCGGACAGTTTTATGGCTACACCTTC. The chain has TRBV7-2 and TRBJ1-2; TRBD1 is a possible D gene (6 bases). V was clipped by 1 base and J by 5 bases, with 14 bases between them. This CDR3 is built from 15 residues. The germline gives CDR1 SGHTA, CDR2 FQGNSA. The full variable domain, rest sourced from reference TRBV7-2 and TRBJ1-2, is GAGVSQSPSNKVTEKGKDVELRCDPISGHTALYWYRQSLGQGLEFLIYFQGNSAPDKSGLPSDRFSAERTGGSVSTLTIQRTQQEDSAVYLCASSLESGQFYGYTFGSGTRLTVV.

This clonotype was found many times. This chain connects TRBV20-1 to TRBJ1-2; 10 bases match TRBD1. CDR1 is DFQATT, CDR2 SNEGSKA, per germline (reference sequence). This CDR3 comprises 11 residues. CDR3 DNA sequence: TGCGGGGGACAGGGGAACTATGGCTACACCTTC. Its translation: CGGQGNYGYTF.

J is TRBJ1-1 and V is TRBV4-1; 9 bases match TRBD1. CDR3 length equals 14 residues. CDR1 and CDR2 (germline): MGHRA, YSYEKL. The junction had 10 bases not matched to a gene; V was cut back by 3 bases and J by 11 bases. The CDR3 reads CASSQGTGLGLAFF. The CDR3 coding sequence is TGCGCCAGCAGCCAGGGGACAGGGTTGGGTCTGGCTTTCTTT.

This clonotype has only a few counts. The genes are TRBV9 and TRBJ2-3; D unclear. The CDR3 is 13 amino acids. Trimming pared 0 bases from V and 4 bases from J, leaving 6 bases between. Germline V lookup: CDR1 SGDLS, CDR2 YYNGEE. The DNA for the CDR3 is TGTGCCAGCAGCGTAGTCGCGGCAGATACGCAGTATTTT. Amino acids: CASSVVAADTQYF. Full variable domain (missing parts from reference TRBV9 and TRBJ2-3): DSGVTQTPKHLITATGQRVTLRCSPRSGDLSVYWYQQSLDQGLQFLIQYYNGEERAKGNILERFSAQQFPDLHSELNLSSLELGDSALYFCASSVVAADTQYFGPGTRLTVL.

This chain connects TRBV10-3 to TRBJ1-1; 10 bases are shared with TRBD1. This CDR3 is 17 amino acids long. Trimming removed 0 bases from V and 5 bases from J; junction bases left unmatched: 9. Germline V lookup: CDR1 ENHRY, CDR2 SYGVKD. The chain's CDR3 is CAISESRPGQGGTEAFF. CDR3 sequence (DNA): TGTGCCATCAGTGAGTCGAGGCCTGGACAGGGGGGGACTGAAGCTTTCTTT.